The rows below give T cell receptor beta chains drawn from one sample of a study of blood T cell repertoires in COVID-19. Here immunoSEQ multiplex PCR was the method, and the copy in TCRdb shows in-frame clones only, minus some. The table shows around 170,000 clones, with less than 85% occurring only once. The specimen sequenced was PBMCs or T cells enriched from blood (not recorded which). The source is a man aged 45-65 years who had recovered from COVID-19. Both conserved end residues are part of each CDR3. D genes are given only for firm matches. Clone size appears in some rows only: once, few, many, or a class for an expanded clone.

v_gene: TRBV5-1
d_gene: .
j_gene: TRBJ1-2
abundance: .
CDR3aa: CASSPAGPGGSGGYTF

v_gene: TRBV10-3
d_gene: .
j_gene: TRBJ2-2
abundance: .
CDR3aa: CAIAVSGANTGELFF

v_gene: TRBV2
d_gene: .
j_gene: TRBJ2-6
abundance: few
CDR3aa: CASSYGANVLTF

v_gene: TRBV9
d_gene: TRBD1
j_gene: TRBJ1-4
abundance: .
CDR3aa: CASSVEGTVNEKLFF

v_gene: TRBV6-1
d_gene: .
j_gene: TRBJ1-5
abundance: few
CDR3aa: CASSEVQGPEHF

v_gene: TRBV5-1
d_gene: TRBD2
j_gene: TRBJ2-5
abundance: .
CDR3aa: CASSPWGTSGGEETQYF

v_gene: TRBV5-1
d_gene: .
j_gene: TRBJ1-1
abundance: .
CDR3aa: CASSSSVTGQEAFF

v_gene: TRBV7-2
d_gene: .
j_gene: TRBJ2-7
abundance: once
CDR3aa: CASSPRPQYF

v_gene: TRBV10-2
d_gene: TRBD1
j_gene: TRBJ1-1
abundance: .
CDR3aa: CASSITGGTEAFF

v_gene: TRBV9
d_gene: .
j_gene: TRBJ2-1
abundance: .
CDR3aa: CASSVGALSSYNEQFF

v_gene: TRBV6-5
d_gene: TRBD1
j_gene: TRBJ1-5
abundance: .
CDR3aa: CASSYSGGLNQPQHF

v_gene: TRBV7-9
d_gene: TRBD2
j_gene: TRBJ2-3
abundance: .
CDR3aa: CASSAPTSGGRVSTDTQYF

v_gene: TRBV3-1/TRBV3-2
d_gene: .
j_gene: TRBJ1-5
abundance: few
CDR3aa: CASSRDSIGNQPQHF

v_gene: TRBV27
d_gene: TRBD1
j_gene: TRBJ1-2
abundance: .
CDR3aa: CASSLFPPGGVVGYTF

v_gene: TRBV3-1/TRBV3-2
d_gene: TRBD1
j_gene: TRBJ1-1
abundance: .
CDR3aa: CASSQGGQGAEAFF

v_gene: TRBV29-1
d_gene: .
j_gene: TRBJ1-5
abundance: .
CDR3aa: CSVRPDGNSNQPQHF

v_gene: TRBV7-2
d_gene: .
j_gene: TRBJ1-2
abundance: .
CDR3aa: CASSLSSGYGYTF

v_gene: TRBV5-1
d_gene: TRBD1
j_gene: TRBJ1-1
abundance: few
CDR3aa: CASSLEGAGSTEAFF

v_gene: TRBV5-6
d_gene: .
j_gene: TRBJ1-2
abundance: .
CDR3aa: CASSLRDGYGYTF

v_gene: TRBV18
d_gene: .
j_gene: TRBJ1-5
abundance: once
CDR3aa: CASSPLRVGGNQPQHF

v_gene: TRBV6-6
d_gene: .
j_gene: TRBJ1-1
abundance: .
CDR3aa: CASSRQDGNTEAFF

v_gene: TRBV5-1
d_gene: TRBD1
j_gene: TRBJ1-3
abundance: .
CDR3aa: CASSLGQGAPRLSGNTIYF

v_gene: TRBV11-2
d_gene: .
j_gene: TRBJ1-6
abundance: .
CDR3aa: CASSFITDSPLHF

v_gene: TRBV11-2
d_gene: TRBD2
j_gene: TRBJ2-3
abundance: .
CDR3aa: CASSPRTSGGAPDTQYF

v_gene: TRBV19
d_gene: .
j_gene: TRBJ1-2
abundance: .
CDR3aa: CASSPALYGYTF

v_gene: TRBV5-7
d_gene: TRBD1
j_gene: TRBJ2-1
abundance: once
CDR3aa: CASSSTDRDQQWEQFF

v_gene: TRBV18
d_gene: TRBD1
j_gene: TRBJ1-1
abundance: .
CDR3aa: CASSPGGQEGAFF

v_gene: TRBV5-6
d_gene: TRBD2
j_gene: TRBJ2-5
abundance: .
CDR3aa: CASSLRASGGQETQYF

v_gene: TRBV7-7
d_gene: TRBD2
j_gene: TRBJ2-5
abundance: .
CDR3aa: CASSTGLAGGETQYF

v_gene: TRBV4-1
d_gene: .
j_gene: TRBJ2-2
abundance: .
CDR3aa: CASSQRGPDSRNTGELFF

v_gene: TRBV6-6
d_gene: .
j_gene: TRBJ1-1
abundance: .
CDR3aa: CASTRQAGMNTEAFF

v_gene: TRBV28
d_gene: .
j_gene: TRBJ1-5
abundance: .
CDR3aa: CGSQDFNQPQHF

v_gene: TRBV5-1
d_gene: .
j_gene: TRBJ1-1
abundance: .
CDR3aa: CASSFSASGSTEAFF

v_gene: TRBV6-2/TRBV6-3
d_gene: .
j_gene: TRBJ1-5
abundance: .
CDR3aa: CASSYSTRGSNQPQHF

v_gene: TRBV9
d_gene: .
j_gene: TRBJ2-6
abundance: .
CDR3aa: CASSVPRVGSGANVLTF